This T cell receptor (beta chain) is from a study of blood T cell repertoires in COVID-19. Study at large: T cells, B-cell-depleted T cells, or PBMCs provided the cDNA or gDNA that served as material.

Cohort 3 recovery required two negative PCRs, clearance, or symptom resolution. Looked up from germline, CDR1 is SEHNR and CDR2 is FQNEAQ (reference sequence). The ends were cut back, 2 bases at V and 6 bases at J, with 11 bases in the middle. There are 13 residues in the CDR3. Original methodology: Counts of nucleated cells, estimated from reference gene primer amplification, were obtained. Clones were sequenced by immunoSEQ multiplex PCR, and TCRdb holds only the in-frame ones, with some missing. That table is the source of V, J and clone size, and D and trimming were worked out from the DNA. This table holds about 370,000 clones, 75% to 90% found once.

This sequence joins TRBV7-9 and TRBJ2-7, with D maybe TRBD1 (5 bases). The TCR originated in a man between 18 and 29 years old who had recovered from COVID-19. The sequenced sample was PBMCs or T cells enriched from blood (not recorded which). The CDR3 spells CASSLTGAGEQYF. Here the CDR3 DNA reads TGTGCCAGCAGCTTAACTGGGGCTGGCGAGCAGTACTTC.